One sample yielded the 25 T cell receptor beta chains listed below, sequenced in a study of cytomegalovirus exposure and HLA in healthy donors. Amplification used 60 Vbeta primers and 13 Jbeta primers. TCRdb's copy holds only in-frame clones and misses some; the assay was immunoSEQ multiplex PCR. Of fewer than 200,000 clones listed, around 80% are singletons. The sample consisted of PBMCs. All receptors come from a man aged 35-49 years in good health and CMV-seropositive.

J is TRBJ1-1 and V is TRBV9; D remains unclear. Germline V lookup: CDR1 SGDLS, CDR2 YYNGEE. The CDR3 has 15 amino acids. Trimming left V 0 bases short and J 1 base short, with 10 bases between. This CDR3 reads CASSVDLGANTEAFF. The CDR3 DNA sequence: TGTGCCAGCAGCGTAGACCTGGGCGCGAACACTGAAGCTTTCTTT.

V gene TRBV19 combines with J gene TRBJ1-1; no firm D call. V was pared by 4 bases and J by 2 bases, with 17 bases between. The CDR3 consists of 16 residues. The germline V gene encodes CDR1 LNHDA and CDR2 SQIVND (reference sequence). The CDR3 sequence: CASSNPGSGRNTEAFF. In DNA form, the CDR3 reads TGTGCCAGTAGTAACCCTGGTTCGGGGAGAAACACTGAAGCTTTCTTT.

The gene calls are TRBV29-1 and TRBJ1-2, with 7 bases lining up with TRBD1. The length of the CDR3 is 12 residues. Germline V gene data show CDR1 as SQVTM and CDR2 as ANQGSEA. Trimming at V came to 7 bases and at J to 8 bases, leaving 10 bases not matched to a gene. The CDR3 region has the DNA TGCAGCGGATATCGACAGGGCTCCGGCTACACCTTC. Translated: CSGYRQGSGYTF.

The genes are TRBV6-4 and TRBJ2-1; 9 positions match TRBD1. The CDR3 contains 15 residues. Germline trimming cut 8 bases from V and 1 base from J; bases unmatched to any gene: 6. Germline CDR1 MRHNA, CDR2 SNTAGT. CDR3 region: CASGEGQGSYNEQFF. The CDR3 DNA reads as TGTGCCAGCGGGGAGGGACAGGGATCCTACAATGAGCAGTTCTTC.

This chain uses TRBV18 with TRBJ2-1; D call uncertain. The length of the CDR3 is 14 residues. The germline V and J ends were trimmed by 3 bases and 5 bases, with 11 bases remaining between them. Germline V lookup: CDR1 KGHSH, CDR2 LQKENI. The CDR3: CASSPLFGDNEQFF. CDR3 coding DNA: TGTGCCAGCTCACCGTTGTTCGGAGACAATGAGCAGTTCTTC.

The CDR3 DNA reads as TGTGCCAGCAGCGTCCAGGGTCCCTCTGGAAACACCATATATTTT. Its translation: CASSVQGPSGNTIYF. This chain joins TRBV7-2 and TRBJ1-3; TRBD1 might be the D (5 bases). Germline V gene lookup returns CDR1 SGHTA and CDR2 FQGNSA. This CDR3 is 15 amino acids long. Trimming stripped 5 bases from V and 0 bases from J, with 11 bases between.

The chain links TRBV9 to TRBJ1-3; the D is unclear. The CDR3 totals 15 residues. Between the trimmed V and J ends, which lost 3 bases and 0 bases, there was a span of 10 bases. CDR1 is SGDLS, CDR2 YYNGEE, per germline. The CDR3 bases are TGTGCCAGCAGCGCGAGGAGCGCCTCTGGAAACACCATATATTTT. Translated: CASSARSASGNTIYF.

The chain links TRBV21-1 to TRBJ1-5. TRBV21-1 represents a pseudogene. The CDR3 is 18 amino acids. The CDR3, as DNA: TGTGCCAGCAGCAAAAGGATGGTGGGGGGGGGAGGCTACAAGCCCCAGCATTTT. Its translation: CASSKRMVGGGGYKPQHF.

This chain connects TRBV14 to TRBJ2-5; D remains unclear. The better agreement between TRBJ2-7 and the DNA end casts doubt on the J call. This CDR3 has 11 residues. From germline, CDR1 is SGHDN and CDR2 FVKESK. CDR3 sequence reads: CASSSNYEQYF. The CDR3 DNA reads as TGTGCCAGCAGCTCCAACTACGAGCAGTACTTC.

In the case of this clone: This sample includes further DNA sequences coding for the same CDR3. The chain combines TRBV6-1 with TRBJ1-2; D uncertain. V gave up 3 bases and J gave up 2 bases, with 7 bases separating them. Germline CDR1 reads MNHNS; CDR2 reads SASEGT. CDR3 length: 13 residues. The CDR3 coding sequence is TGTGCCAGCAGTGACGGAGAAAACTATGGCTACACCTTC. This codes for CASSDGENYGYTF.

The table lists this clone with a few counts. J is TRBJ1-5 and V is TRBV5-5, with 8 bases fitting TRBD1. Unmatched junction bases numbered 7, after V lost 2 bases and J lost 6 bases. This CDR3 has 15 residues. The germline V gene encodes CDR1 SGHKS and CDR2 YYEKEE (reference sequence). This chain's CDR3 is CASSFAGGLGQPQHF. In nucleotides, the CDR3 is TGTGCCAGCAGCTTTGCAGGGGGCTTGGGTCAGCCCCAGCATTTT.

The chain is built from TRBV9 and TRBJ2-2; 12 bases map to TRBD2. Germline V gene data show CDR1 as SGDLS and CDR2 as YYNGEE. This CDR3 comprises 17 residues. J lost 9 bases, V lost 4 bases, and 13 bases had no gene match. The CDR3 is CASSPGLAGSLRWELFF. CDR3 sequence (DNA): TGTGCCAGCAGCCCGGGACTAGCGGGTAGCCTTAGGTGGGAGCTGTTTTTT.

CDR3 nucleotides: TGTGCCAGCAGGATGGGGGGGAGTTGGACAGGGGCCCGGGATACGCAGTATTTT. It specifies CASRMGGSWTGARDTQYF. The genes are TRBV2 and TRBJ2-3, with TRBD1 matching over 9 bases. The CDR3 has 18 residues. The V segment lost 6 bases and the J segment 6 bases; nucleotides outside the gene matches: 19. Per the germline V gene, CDR1 is SNHLY and CDR2 is FYNNEI.

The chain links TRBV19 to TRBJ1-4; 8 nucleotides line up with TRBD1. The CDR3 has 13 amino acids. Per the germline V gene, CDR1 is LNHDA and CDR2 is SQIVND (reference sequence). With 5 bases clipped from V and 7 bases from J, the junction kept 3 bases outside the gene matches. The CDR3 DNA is TGTGCCAGTAGTGGACAGGGAGGTGAAAAACTGTTTTTT. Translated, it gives CASSGQGGEKLFF.

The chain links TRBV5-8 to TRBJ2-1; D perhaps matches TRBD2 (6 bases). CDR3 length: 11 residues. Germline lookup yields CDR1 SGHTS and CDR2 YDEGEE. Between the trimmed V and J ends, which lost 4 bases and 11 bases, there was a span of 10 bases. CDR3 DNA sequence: TGTGCCAGCAGCACCGGGACTCAGCAGTTCTTC. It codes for CASSTGTQQFF.

The CDR3 region is CASNQGPGTEAFF. The CDR3 nucleotides are TGCGCCAGCAATCAGGGGCCGGGCACTGAAGCTTTCTTT. The J gene is TRBJ1-1, the V gene TRBV10-1; maybe TRBD1 (6 bases). Germline V gene sequence: CDR1 WNHNN, CDR2 SYGVQD (reference sequence). The V gene lost 7 bases and the J gene lost 4 bases, with 13 bases spanning the gap. CDR3 length: 13 residues.

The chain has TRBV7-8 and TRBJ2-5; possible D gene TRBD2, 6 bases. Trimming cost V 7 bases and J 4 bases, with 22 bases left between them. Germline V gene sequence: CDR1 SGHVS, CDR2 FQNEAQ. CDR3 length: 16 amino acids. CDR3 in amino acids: CASTAIAVGVRETQYF. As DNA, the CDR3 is TGTGCCAGCACCGCTATAGCGGTAGGGGTGAGAGAGACCCAGTACTTC.

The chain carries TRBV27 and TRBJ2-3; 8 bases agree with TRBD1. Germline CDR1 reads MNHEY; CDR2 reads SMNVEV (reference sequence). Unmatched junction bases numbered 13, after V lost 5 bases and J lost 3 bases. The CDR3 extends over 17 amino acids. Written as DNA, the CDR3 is TGTGCCAGCAGTCTCCAGACAGGGGAGGCCCCGACAGATACGCAGTATTTT. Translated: CASSLQTGEAPTDTQYF.

The CDR3 region is CAWSPNGGAQHF. The DNA of the CDR3 is TGTGCCTGGAGCCCGAATGGGGGGGCCCAGCATTTT. The chain couples TRBV30 to TRBJ1-5; a weak D match, TRBD1 (5 bases). Germline assignment: CDR1 GTSNPN and CDR2 SVGIG (reference sequence). The CDR3 runs 12 residues. The ends were cut back, 3 bases at V and 11 bases at J, with 14 bases in the middle.

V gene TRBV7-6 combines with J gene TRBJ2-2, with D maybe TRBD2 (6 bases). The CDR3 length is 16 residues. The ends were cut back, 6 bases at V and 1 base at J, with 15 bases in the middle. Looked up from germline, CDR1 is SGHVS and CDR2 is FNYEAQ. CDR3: CASSHEIAENTGELFF. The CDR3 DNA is TGTGCCAGCAGTCATGAGATAGCGGAGAACACCGGGGAGCTGTTTTTT.

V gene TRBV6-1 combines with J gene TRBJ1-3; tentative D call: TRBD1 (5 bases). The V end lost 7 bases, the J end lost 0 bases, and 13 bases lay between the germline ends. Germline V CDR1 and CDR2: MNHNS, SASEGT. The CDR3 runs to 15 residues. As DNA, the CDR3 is TGTGCCAGCACCAAGGGGAAAGGCTCTGGAAACACCATATATTTT. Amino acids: CASTKGKGSGNTIYF.

The CDR3 DNA sequence: TGTGCCAGCAGCAAAGAACCGCCAGGTTGCGGTGGGGGGGGACTGTTTTTT. Translated: CASSKEPPGCGGGGLFF. The chain couples TRBV21-1 to TRBJ1-4. TRBV21-1 is labeled a pseudogene. The CDR3 loop spans 17 amino acids.

The CDR3 reads CASSEQGSREAFF. As DNA, the CDR3 is TGTGCCAGCAGCGAACAGGGAAGTCGTGAAGCTTTCTTT. The chain carries TRBV7-2 and TRBJ1-1, with D possibly TRBD1 on 6 matching bases. There are 13 residues in the CDR3. V gave up 5 bases and J gave up 7 bases, with 14 bases separating them. The germline CDR1 and CDR2 sequences are SGHTA and FQGNSA.

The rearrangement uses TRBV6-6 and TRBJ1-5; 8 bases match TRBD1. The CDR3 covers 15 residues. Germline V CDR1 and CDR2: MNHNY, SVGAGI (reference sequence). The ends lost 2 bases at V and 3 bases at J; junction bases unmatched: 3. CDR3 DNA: TGTGCCAGCAGTTACCCGACAGGGGCCAATCAGCCCCAGCATTTT. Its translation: CASSYPTGANQPQHF.

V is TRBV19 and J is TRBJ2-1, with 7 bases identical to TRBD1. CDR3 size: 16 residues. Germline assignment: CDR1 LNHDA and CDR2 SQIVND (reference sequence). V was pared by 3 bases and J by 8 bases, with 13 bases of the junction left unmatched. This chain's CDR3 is CASSIFLQGLTHEQFF. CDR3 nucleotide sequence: TGTGCCAGTAGTATTTTTTTACAGGGGCTAACCCATGAGCAGTTCTTC.